These 18 T cell receptor beta chains came from one sample sequenced in a study of blood T cells in healthy people across ages. The use of a sample-barcoded 5' primer and a J-beta primer mix characterized a second PCR of roughly 7 to 11 cycles. TCRdb reprocessed the 5' RACE reads with MiXCR, giving one entry per CDR3 protein. The sample consists of over 1,200,000 distinct CDR3 sequences, 59% of them appearing once. The sequenced material came from blood. The receptors originated from a young man in good health.

About this clonotype: The conserved closing phenylalanine or tryptophan is absent in this CDR3, likely reflecting a read error. Because the CDR3's place on the DNA is in doubt, the DNA is left out and the CDR3 is given as listed by TCRdb. The chain carries TRBV4-2 and TRBJ2-6; whether TRBD2, the table's D call, matches the DNA was not checked. The CDR3 has 14 amino acids, counting both end residues. CDR1 LGHNA and CDR2 YNFKEQ come from the germline V gene. CDR3 sequence reads: CASSQGGRSGPANT.

J is TRBJ1-4 and V is TRBV6-6, with D possibly TRBD1 on 6 matching bases. Germline CDR1 reads MNHNY; CDR2 reads SVGAGI (reference sequence). This CDR3 contains 17 residues. The ends were cut back, 0 bases at V and 5 bases at J, with 16 bases in the middle. CDR3 loop: CASSYSAGVDLNEKLFF. CDR3 nucleotide sequence: TGTGCCAGCAGTTACTCGGCAGGGGTGGATCTGAATGAAAAACTGTTTTTT.

The genes are TRBV20-1 and TRBJ2-5; 14 nucleotides agree with TRBD2. The CDR3 covers 16 residues. The germline CDR1 and CDR2 sequences are DFQATT and SNEGSKA (reference sequence). V shed 3 bases and J 1 base; nucleotides not matched to a gene: 4. The CDR3 sequence: CSARGLAGAFQETQYF. CDR3 in DNA: TGCAGTGCTAGGGGACTAGCGGGGGCCTTCCAAGAGACCCAGTACTTC.

CDR3 DNA: TGCGCCAGCAGCTCCGGACAGGGAAAAGATACGCAGTATTTT. Amino acid sequence: CASSSGQGKDTQYF. The chain combines TRBV5-1 with TRBJ2-3, with TRBD1 matching over 8 bases. The germline CDR1 and CDR2 sequences are SGHRS and YFSETQ. V was clipped by 3 bases and J by 5 bases; unmatched bases: 5. The CDR3 runs to 14 residues.

Worth noting for this clonotype: At one boundary the junction diverges from the germline segment, which might be a read error. The rearrangement joins TRBV29-1 to TRBJ1-2; the match to TRBD1 covers 7 bases. The CDR3 loop spans 14 amino acids. CDR1 is SQVTM and CDR2 is ANQGSEA in the germline V gene. This CDR3 reads CSVDRGQVDGGYTF. DNA of the CDR3: TGTAGCGTTGATCGAGGACAGGTTGATGGTGGCTACACCTTC.

This chain connects TRBV29-1 to TRBJ2-7; D uncertain. Germline CDR1 reads SQVTM; CDR2 reads ANQGSEA. This CDR3 contains 15 residues. Trimming stripped 0 bases from V and 1 base from J, with 13 bases between. DNA for the CDR3: TGCAGCGTTGAAGAGAGTGACGGACCGTCCTACGAGCAGTACTTC. This encodes CSVEESDGPSYEQYF.

This clonotype was detected once. Germline is not matched at one junction end, which may reflect a read error. This chain connects TRBV7-9 to TRBJ1-2; no firm D call. The CDR3 is 14 residues long. CDR1 SEHNR and CDR2 FQNEAQ come from the germline V gene (reference sequence). CDR3 amino acids: CSSSLQLEQHGYTF. CDR3 coding DNA: TGTTCCAGCAGCTTACAATTAGAACAGCATGGCTACACCTTC.

This sequence joins TRBV11-2 and TRBJ2-7; unclear D gene. Germline CDR1 and CDR2: SGHAT and FQNNGV. This CDR3 spans 14 amino acids. Trimming removed 5 bases at V and 3 bases at J, with 14 bases between. This CDR3 reads CASSVGGSNYEQYF. The DNA for the CDR3 is TGTGCCAGCAGCGTAGGTGGCAGTAACTACGAGCAGTACTTC.

The chain has TRBV7-2 and TRBJ2-5, with 15 bases aligning to TRBD2. The germline gives CDR1 SGHTA, CDR2 FQGNSA. This CDR3 contains 16 residues. Germline trimming cut 5 bases from V and 11 bases from J; bases unmatched to any gene: 12. The CDR3 coding sequence is TGTGCCAGCAGCACCGGGACTAGCGGGGGGTTTATTGAGCAGTACTTC. This sequence encodes CASSTGTSGGFIEQYF.

The chain carries TRBV20-1 and TRBJ2-1; a weak D match, TRBD1 (7 bases). The CDR3 has 16 residues. V lost 5 bases to trimming and J lost 6 bases, with 23 bases between them. Germline loops: CDR1 DFQATT, CDR2 SNEGSKA (reference sequence). The DNA of the CDR3 is TGCAGTGCTTTCCTCAGGGGGTTTTGGCGGGGCAATGAGCAGTTCTTC. Residues: CSAFLRGFWRGNEQFF.

This clonotype is a singleton in its sample. The CDR3 DNA reads TGTGCCAGCAGCTTAGGACAGGAAGGGGAAAAACTGTTTTTT. Its protein is CASSLGQEGEKLFF. The chain combines TRBV7-2 with TRBJ1-4; tentative D call: TRBD1 (6 bases). The germline V gene has CDR1 SGHTA and CDR2 FQGNSA. CDR3 length: 14 residues. V was clipped by 1 base and J by 8 bases, with 11 bases between them. Filled out from reference TRBV7-2 and TRBJ1-4, the complete variable domain reads GAGVSQSPSNKVTEKGKDVELRCDPISGHTALYWYRQSLGQGLEFLIYFQGNSAPDKSGLPSDRFSAERTGGSVSTLTIQRTQQEDSAVYLCASSLGQEGEKLFFGSGTQLSVL.

The chain recombines TRBV7-9 with TRBJ2-7, with 8 bases that match TRBD2. Per germline, CDR1 SEHNR and CDR2 FQNEAQ (reference sequence). The CDR3 covers 15 residues. The CDR3 DNA sequence: TGTGCGATGGGCGGAGCGGGAGATTCCCCCTACGAGCAGTACTTC. The encoded protein is CAMGGAGDSPYEQYF.

CDR3 sequence: CSVEDRASFYEQYF. In nucleotides, the CDR3 is TGCAGCGTTGAAGATCGGGCATCCTTCTACGAGCAGTACTTC. V usage is TRBV29-1 and J usage is TRBJ2-5; no reliable D call. Matching the DNA end better, TRBJ2-7 makes the J call doubtful. This CDR3 has 14 amino acids. Germline CDR1 SQVTM, CDR2 ANQGSEA.

The gene calls are TRBV3-1 and TRBJ2-1; 8 bases align to TRBD2. The CDR3 extends over 15 amino acids. V was pared by 4 bases and J by 8 bases, with 10 bases of the junction left unmatched. Germline assignment: CDR1 LGHDT and CDR2 YNNKEL (reference sequence). CDR3 amino acids: CASSPLGTRSDEQFF. CDR3 nucleotides: TGTGCCAGCAGCCCCCTCGGGACTAGGAGCGATGAGCAGTTCTTC.

The chain recombines TRBV7-9 with TRBJ2-7; 7 bases are a match to TRBD1. V lost 1 base, J lost 2 bases, and 5 bases stayed unmatched. The CDR3 runs to 15 residues. The V gene's germline CDR1 is SEHNR and CDR2 FQNEAQ (reference sequence). The CDR3, as DNA: TGTGCCAGCAGCTTAGACGGGACAGAAGCCTACGAGCAGTACTTC. It specifies CASSLDGTEAYEQYF. The full variable domain, in which reference TRBV7-9 and TRBJ2-7 provide the parts outside the CDR3, is DTGVSQNPRHKITKRGQNVTFRCDPISEHNRLYWYRQTLGQGPEFLTYFQNEAQLEKSRLLSDRFSAERPKGSFSTLEIQRTEQGDSAMYLCASSLDGTEAYEQYFGPGTRLTVT.

This clonotype was seen a single time. The V gene is TRBV29-1, the J gene TRBJ1-3; D uncertain. CDR1 and CDR2 from the germline V gene are SQVTM and ANQGSEA. V shed 3 bases and J shed 2 bases, with 8 bases lying between them. This CDR3 contains 13 residues. This CDR3 is CSVDGEAGNTIYF. The DNA for the CDR3 is TGCAGCGTTGATGGGGAGGCTGGAAACACCATATATTTT.

The CDR3 DNA reads as TGCAGTGCTCTCCGGGACAGGGGTATTGATGAGCAGTTCTTC. It yields the protein CSALRDRGIDEQFF. The rearrangement uses TRBV20-1 and TRBJ2-1; 10 bases match TRBD1. The CDR3 is made up of 14 amino acids. Germline assignment: CDR1 DFQATT and CDR2 SNEGSKA (reference sequence). The V segment lost 5 bases and the J segment 8 bases; nucleotides outside the gene matches: 9.

The chain has TRBV7-2 and TRBJ2-1; 7 bases match TRBD2. The CDR3 length is 14 residues. The J segment lost 0 bases and the V segment lost 8 bases, leaving 4 bases of the junction unmatched. Germline assignment: CDR1 SGHTA and CDR2 FQGNSA. CDR3 sequence reads: CASGRARSYNEQFF. CDR3 bases: TGTGCCAGCGGGAGGGCGCGCTCCTACAATGAGCAGTTCTTC.